Sequencing of this T cell receptor (beta chain) was carried out in a study of blood T cell repertoires in COVID-19. Looking at the study overall: Samples representing acute and convalescent COVID-19 were sourced from the United States, Italy and Spain. The analysed material was cDNA or gDNA that came from T cells, B-cell-depleted T cells, or PBMCs.

TCRdb's table, derived via immunoSEQ multiplex PCR, lists solely in-frame clones and lacks some. The data contain 210,000 or so clones, 80% to 90% of them singletons. With V trimmed by 7 bases and J by 9 bases, 5 bases remained unmatched. The CDR3 loop spans 11 amino acids. The clonotype was recovered from a woman between 65 and 79 years old with active or convalescent COVID-19. Source material: peripheral blood. The V and J genes are TRBV12-3 or TRBV12-4 and TRBJ2-7; 8 bases fit TRBD1. CDR3 in DNA: TGTGCCAGCACCTCGACAGGGGTGCAGTACTTC. Translating it yields CASTSTGVQYF.